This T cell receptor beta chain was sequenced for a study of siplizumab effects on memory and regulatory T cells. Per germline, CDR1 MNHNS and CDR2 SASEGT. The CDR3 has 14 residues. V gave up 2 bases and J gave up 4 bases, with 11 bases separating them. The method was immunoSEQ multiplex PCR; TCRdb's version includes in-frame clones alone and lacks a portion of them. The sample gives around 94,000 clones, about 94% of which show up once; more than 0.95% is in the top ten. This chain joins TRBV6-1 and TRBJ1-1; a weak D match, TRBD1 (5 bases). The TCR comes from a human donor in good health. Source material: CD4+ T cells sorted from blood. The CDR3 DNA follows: TGTGCCAGCAGTGAAAAGTGGCAGGGCACTGAAGCTTTCTTT. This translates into CASSEKWQGTEAFF.